The clone carrying this TCR beta chain appeared a few times. Its antigen is unknown. Survey level resolution was used for TCRB sequencing. The assay was immunoSEQ multiplex PCR, and TCRdb's table has in-frame clones only and misses some. The table shows around 10,000 clones, with over 65% occurring only once. The data belong to a study of follicular helper T cells after annual influenza vaccination. CDR3 length equals 14 residues. V shed 8 bases and J 6 bases; nucleotides not matched to a gene: 10. Germline assignment: CDR1 SNHLY and CDR2 FYNNEI. Sample time point: 2014-2015 season, pre-vaccination. Excluded were substance abuse, HIV/AIDS, active cancer, immunomodulatory drugs and active illness. Blood volume per time point ranged from roughly 40 to 100 mL. Broader study findings: Each annual vaccination recalled recurring oligoclonal ICOS+CD38+ cTfh clonotypes.

The material sequenced was CXCR5- memory CD4+ T cells sorted from blood, taken on the day of influenza vaccination. The genes are TRBV2 and TRBJ2-7, with 10 bases aligning to TRBD1. The sequence was collected from an adult who received the influenza vaccine. CDR3 protein: CASSVGQGYGEQYF. CDR3 DNA: TGTGCCAGCTCGGTGGGACAGGGGTACGGCGAGCAGTACTTC.